The 2 T cell receptor beta chains listed next were all sequenced from one sample in a study of T cell responses to AZD1222 COVID-19 vaccine. The assay was immunoSEQ multiplex PCR, and TCRdb's table has in-frame clones only and misses some. This sample has tens of thousands of clones; 88% occur once, and the top ten carry approximately 25%. This sample comprised peripheral blood, obtained 28 days after the second AZD1222 dose. The receptor source for this set is an adult who received the AZD1222 COVID-19 vaccine.

J is TRBJ1-1 and V is TRBV11-1, with D possibly matching TRBD1 (5 bases). Germline-derived CDR1 and CDR2 are SGHAT and FQDESV (reference sequence). CDR3 length equals 15 residues. V was clipped by 0 bases and J by 0 bases, with 8 bases between them. CDR3 sequence (DNA): TGTGCCAGCAGCTTAGCCGGACACCTGAACACTGAAGCTTTCTTT. Residues: CASSLAGHLNTEAFF.

The chain has TRBV10-3 and TRBJ2-7, with no clear D. Looked up from germline, CDR1 is ENHRY and CDR2 is SYGVKD. This CDR3 is built from 14 residues. V lost 1 base and J lost 3, with 10 bases in between. CDR3 nucleotide sequence: TGTGCCATCAGTGAGTATGTGGTAAACTACGAGCAGTACTTC. Translating it yields CAISEYVVNYEQYF.